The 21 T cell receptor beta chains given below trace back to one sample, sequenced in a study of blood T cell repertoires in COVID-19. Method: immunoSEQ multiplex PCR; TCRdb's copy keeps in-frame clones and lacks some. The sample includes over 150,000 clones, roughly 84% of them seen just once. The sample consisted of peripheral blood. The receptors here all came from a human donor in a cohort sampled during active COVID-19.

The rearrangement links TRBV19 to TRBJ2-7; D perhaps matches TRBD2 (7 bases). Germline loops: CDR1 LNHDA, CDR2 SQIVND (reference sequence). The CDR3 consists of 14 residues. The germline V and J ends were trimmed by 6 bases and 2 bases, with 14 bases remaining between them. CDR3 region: CASSYGGGTYEQYF. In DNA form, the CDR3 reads TGTGCCAGTAGCTATGGCGGGGGCACCTACGAGCAGTACTTC.

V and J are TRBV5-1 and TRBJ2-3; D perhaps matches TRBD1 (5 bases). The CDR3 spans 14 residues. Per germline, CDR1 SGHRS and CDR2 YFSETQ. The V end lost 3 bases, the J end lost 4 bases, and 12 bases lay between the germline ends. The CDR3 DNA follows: TGCGCCAGCAGCTCACCTGGGGCCGCAGATACGCAGTATTTT. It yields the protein CASSSPGAADTQYF. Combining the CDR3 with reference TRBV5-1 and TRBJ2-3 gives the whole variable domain KAGVTQTPRYLIKTRGQQVTLSCSPISGHRSVSWYQQTPGQGLQFLFEYFSETQRNKGNFPGRFSGRQFSNSRSEMNVSTLELGDSALYLCASSSPGAADTQYFGPGTRLTVL.

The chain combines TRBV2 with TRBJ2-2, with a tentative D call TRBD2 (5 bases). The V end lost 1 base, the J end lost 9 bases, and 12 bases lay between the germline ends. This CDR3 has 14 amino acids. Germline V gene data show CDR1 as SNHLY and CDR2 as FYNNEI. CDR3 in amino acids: CASSEEVEGRELFF. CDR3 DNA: TGTGCCAGCAGTGAAGAGGTCGAGGGTCGGGAGCTGTTTTTT.

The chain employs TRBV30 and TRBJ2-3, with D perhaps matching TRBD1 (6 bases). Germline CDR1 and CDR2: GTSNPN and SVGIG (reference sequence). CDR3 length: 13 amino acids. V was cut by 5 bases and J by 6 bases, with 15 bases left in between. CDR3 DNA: TGTGCCTGGCTAGGGGGTGGAATGGATACGCAGTATTTT. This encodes CAWLGGGMDTQYF.

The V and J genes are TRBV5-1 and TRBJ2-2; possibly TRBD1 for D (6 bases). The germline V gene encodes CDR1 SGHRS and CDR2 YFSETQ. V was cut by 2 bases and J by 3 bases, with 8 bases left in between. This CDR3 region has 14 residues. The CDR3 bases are TGCGCCAGCAGCTTCCGACAGGACACCGGGGAGCTGTTTTTT. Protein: CASSFRQDTGELFF.

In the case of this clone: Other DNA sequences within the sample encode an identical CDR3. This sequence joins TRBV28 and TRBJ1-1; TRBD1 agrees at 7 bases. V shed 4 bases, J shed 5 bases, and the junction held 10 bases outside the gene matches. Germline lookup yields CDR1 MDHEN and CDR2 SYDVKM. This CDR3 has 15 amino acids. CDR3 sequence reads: CASSSPSGGGTEAFF. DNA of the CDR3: TGTGCCAGCAGTTCCCCTTCAGGGGGAGGAACTGAAGCTTTCTTT. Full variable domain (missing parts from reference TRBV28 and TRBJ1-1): DVKVTQSSRYLVKRTGEKVFLECVQDMDHENMFWYRQDPGLGLRLIYFSYDVKMKEKGDIPEGYSVSREKKERFSLILESASTNQTSMYLCASSSPSGGGTEAFFGQGTRLTVV.

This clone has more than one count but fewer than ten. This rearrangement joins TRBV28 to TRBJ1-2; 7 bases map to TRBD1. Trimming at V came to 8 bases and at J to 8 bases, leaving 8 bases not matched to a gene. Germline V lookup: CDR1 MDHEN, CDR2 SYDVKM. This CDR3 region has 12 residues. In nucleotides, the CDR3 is TGTGCCAGCTACGGCCGACAGGGAGGCTACACCTTC. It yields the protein CASYGRQGGYTF.

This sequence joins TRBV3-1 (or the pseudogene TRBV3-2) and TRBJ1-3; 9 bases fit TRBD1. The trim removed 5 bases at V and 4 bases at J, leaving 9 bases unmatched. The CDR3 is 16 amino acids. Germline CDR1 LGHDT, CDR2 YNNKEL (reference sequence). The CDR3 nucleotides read TGTGCCAGCAGCACCCGGGGGACAGGGCCAGGAAACACCATATATTTT. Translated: CASSTRGTGPGNTIYF.

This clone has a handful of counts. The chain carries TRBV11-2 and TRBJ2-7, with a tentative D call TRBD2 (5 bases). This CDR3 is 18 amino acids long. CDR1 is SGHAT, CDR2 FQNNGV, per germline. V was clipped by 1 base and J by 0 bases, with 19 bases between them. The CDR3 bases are TGTGCCAGCAGCTTAGCCCAGTTTCGAGCGGCGAGCTCCTACGAGCAGTACTTC. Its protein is CASSLAQFRAASSYEQYF.

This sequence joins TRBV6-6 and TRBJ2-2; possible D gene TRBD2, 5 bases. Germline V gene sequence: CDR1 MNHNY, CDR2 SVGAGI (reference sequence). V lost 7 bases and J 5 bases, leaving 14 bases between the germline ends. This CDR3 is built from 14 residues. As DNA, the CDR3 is TGTGCCAGCATGGAGGTCAGAGGTACCGGGGAGCTGTTTTTT. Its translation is CASMEVRGTGELFF.

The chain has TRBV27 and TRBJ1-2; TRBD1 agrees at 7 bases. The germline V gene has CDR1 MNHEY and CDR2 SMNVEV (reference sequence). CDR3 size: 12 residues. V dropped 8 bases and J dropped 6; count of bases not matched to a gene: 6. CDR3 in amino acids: CASRTGEDGYTF. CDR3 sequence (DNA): TGTGCCAGCCGTACAGGGGAGGATGGCTACACCTTC.

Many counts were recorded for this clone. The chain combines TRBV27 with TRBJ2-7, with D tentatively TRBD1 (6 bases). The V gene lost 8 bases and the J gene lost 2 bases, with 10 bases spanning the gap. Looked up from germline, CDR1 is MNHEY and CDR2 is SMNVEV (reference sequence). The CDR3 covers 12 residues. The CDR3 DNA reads TGTGCCAGCTGGGACACCCCCTACGAGCAGTACTTC. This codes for CASWDTPYEQYF.

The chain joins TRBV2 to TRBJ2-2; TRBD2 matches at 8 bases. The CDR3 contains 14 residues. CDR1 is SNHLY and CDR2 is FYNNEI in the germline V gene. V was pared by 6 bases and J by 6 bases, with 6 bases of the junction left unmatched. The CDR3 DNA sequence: TGTGCCAGCAGGCTAGCTAGCGGGTCCGGGGAGCTGTTTTTT. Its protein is CASRLASGSGELFF.

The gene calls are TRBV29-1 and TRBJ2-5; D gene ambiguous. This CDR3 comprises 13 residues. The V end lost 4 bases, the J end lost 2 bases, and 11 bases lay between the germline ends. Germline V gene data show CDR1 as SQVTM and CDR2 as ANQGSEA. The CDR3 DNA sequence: TGCAGCGTTGGTCAGTACCCTCAAGAGACCCAGTACTTC. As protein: CSVGQYPQETQYF.

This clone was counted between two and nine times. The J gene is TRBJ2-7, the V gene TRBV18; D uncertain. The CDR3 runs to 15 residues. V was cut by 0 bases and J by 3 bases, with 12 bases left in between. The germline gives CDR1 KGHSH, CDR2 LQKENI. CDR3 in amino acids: CASSPPNQEYYEQYF. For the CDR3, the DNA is TGTGCCAGCTCACCACCGAATCAGGAATACTACGAGCAGTACTTC.

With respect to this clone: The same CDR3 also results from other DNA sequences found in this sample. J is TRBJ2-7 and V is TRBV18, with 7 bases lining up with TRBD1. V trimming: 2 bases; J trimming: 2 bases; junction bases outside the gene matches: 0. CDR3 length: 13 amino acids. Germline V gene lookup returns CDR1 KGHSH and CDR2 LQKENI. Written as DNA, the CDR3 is TGTGCCAGCTCACCAGACAGGGCCTACGAGCAGTACTTC. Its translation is CASSPDRAYEQYF. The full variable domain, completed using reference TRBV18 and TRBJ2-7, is NAGVMQNPRHLVRRRGQEARLRCSPMKGHSHVYWYRQLPEEGLKFMVYLQKENIIDESGMPKERFSAEFPKEGPSILRIQQVVRGDSAAYFCASSPDRAYEQYFGPGTRLTVT.

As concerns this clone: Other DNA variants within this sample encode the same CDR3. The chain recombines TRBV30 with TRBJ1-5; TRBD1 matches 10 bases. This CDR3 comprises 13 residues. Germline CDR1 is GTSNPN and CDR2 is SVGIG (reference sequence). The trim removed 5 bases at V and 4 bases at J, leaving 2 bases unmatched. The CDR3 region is CAWGQGGNQPQHF. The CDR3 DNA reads TGTGCCTGGGGACAGGGGGGGAATCAGCCCCAGCATTTT.

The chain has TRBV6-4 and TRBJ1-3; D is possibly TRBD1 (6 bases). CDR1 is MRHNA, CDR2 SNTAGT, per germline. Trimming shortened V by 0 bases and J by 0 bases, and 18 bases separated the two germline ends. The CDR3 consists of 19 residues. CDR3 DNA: TGTGCCAGCAGTGACTCGAGGACTCGGGGGGCGAGCTCTGGAAACACCATATATTTT. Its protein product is CASSDSRTRGASSGNTIYF.

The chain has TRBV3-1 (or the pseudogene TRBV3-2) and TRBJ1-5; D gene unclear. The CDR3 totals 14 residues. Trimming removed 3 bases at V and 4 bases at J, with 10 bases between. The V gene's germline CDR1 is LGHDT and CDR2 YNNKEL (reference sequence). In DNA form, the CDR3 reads TGTGCCAGCAGCCACTCGGGAGGGAATCAGCCCCAGCATTTT. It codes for CASSHSGGNQPQHF.

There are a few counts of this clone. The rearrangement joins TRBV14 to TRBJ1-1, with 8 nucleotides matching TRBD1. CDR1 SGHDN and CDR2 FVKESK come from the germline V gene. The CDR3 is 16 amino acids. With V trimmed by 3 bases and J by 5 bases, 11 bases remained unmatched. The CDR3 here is CASSHGPRGRRTEAFF. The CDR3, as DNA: TGTGCCAGCAGCCACGGGCCCAGGGGGCGAAGGACTGAAGCTTTCTTT.

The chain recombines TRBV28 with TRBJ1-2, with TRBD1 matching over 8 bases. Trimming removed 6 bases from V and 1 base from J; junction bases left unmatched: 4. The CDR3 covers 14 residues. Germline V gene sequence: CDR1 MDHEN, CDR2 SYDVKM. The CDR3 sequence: CASRWTGNNYGYTF. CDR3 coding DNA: TGTGCCAGCAGGTGGACAGGGAATAACTATGGCTACACCTTC.